This TCR beta chain was sequenced for a study of shared clonotypes between healthy human individuals. CDR1 MNHNY and CDR2 SVGAGI come from the germline V gene (reference sequence). The CDR3 extends over 14 amino acids. Trimming removed 6 bases at V and 2 bases at J, with 12 bases between. Adults of Caucasian background living in Nashville, Tennessee made up all donors. Points on this clone: The antigen remains unidentified.

Study-level findings and limits: Since donors were few, the genetic and exposure-history diversity represented was limited.

This was a deep-level run. Researchers divided each subset's genomic DNA evenly across several immunoSEQ plates. The assay was immunoSEQ multiplex PCR, and TCRdb's table has in-frame clones only and misses some. The sample holds nearly 750,000 clones; around 70% are singletons and the top ten take roughly 1.8%. The origin of this receptor is a woman aged 25-40 years in good health. Sequencing used memory CD4+ T cells sorted from blood. Sample subset: CD45RA-negative fraction. The rearrangement uses TRBV6-6 and TRBJ2-3, with D perhaps given as TRBD1 or TRBD2 (5 bases each). The CDR3 DNA reads TGTGCCAGCAGAAAGGGACCGATCACAGATACGCAGTATTTT. It is translated as CASRKGPITDTQYF.